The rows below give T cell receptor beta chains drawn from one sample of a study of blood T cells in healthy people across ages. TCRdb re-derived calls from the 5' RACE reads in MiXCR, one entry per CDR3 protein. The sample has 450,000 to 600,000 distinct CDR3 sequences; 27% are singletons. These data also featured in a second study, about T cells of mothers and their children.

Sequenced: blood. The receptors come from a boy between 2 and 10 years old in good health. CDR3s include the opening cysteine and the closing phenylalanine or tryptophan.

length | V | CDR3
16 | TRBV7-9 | CASSGLSGGRTGELFF
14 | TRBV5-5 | CASSLLGRGGGYTF
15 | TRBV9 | CASSGQGARNTEAFF
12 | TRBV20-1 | CSASKGKGTQYF
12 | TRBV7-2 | CASSYRRGELFF
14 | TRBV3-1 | CASSQDTVQAGYTF
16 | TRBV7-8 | CASSLPQTGQADEQYF
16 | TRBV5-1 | CASSPGTSGASRNQYF
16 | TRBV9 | CASSGRGGRLKETQYF
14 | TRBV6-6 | CASSGTGVSSPLHF
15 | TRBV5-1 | CASRQEAGTVNIQYF
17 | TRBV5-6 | CASSLVKNSGSSYEQYF
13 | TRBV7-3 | CASSLTGDTEAFF
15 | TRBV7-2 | CVSSLNRGQIDIQYF
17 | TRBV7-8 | CASSLARLEGVGETQYF